These 25 T cell receptor beta chains share one sample of origin, sequenced in a study of T cell responses to AZD1222 COVID-19 vaccine. Sequencing was performed with immunoSEQ multiplex PCR; in TCRdb, only in-frame clones are kept and a portion is missing. The sample lists 130,000 or so clones, approximately 92% occurring once. Specimen: peripheral blood, collected on day 0 of AZD1222 vaccination. Every receptor here comes from an adult in good health.

This clone occurred once. The chain combines TRBV5-1 with TRBJ1-6; weak D call: TRBD1 (5 bases). CDR1 SGHRS and CDR2 YFSETQ come from the germline V gene. The CDR3 spans 15 residues. The V end was cut by 4 bases, the J end by 12 bases, with 20 bases between. CDR3 sequence: CASSITGTTEEPLHF. The DNA for the CDR3 is TGCGCCAGCAGCATCACCGGGACGACAGAAGAACCCCTCCACTTT.

This chain links TRBV6-5 with TRBJ1-4; TRBD1 matches at 9 bases. V lost 7 bases, J lost 8 bases, and 11 bases stayed unmatched. The CDR3 runs 15 residues. In germline, CDR1 is MNHEY, CDR2 SVGAGI. CDR3 coding DNA: TGTGCCAGCAATCGGGACAGGGTAGAGAGGGAAAAACTGTTTTTT. Translated, it gives CASNRDRVEREKLFF.

As regards this clone: A read error is likely, as this CDR3 ends without the conserved phenylalanine or tryptophan. The limits of the CDR3 on the DNA are not certain, so only TCRdb's listed CDR3 is given. The chain has TRBV20-1 and TRBJ2-3; TRBD2, the table's D call, lacks a check against the DNA. Germline V lookup: CDR1 DFQATT, CDR2 SNEGSKA (reference sequence). The CDR3 comprises 11 residues, both ends counted. This chain's CDR3 is CSARGGSGGAY.

CDR3 residues: CASSPGSSSYEQYF. CDR3 bases: TGTGCCAGCAGCCCGGGGAGTTCCTCCTACGAGCAGTACTTC. The rearrangement links TRBV27 to TRBJ2-7; a weak D match, TRBD2 (5 bases). Germline V gene sequence: CDR1 MNHEY, CDR2 SMNVEV (reference sequence). CDR3 size: 14 residues. V lost 6 bases, J lost 0 bases, and 12 bases lay in between.

The V and J genes are TRBV5-1 and TRBJ1-5, with D possibly matching TRBD1 (6 bases). Germline V CDR1 and CDR2: SGHRS, YFSETQ. This CDR3 spans 14 amino acids. Trimming cost V 5 bases and J 6 bases, with 15 bases left between them. CDR3 DNA sequence: TGCGCCAGCAGTTGGACAGAGAACAGTCAGCCCCAGCATTTT. As protein: CASSWTENSQPQHF.

This rearrangement joins TRBV7-2 to TRBJ2-7; D might be TRBD2 (6 bases). V lost 0 bases to trimming and J lost 6 bases, with 12 bases between them. This CDR3 spans 14 amino acids. Germline lookup yields CDR1 SGHTA and CDR2 FQGNSA. The CDR3 loop is CASSLASRGLEQYF. CDR3 bases: TGTGCCAGCAGCTTAGCGTCCCGGGGACTCGAGCAGTACTTC.

The chain employs TRBV27 and TRBJ2-3; D ambiguous. Deletions cut 7 bases from V and 4 bases from J, with 18 bases between. The CDR3 is 15 residues long. The germline gives CDR1 MNHEY, CDR2 SMNVEV (reference sequence). The CDR3 protein is CASTWSARSADTQYF. CDR3 nucleotide sequence: TGTGCCAGCACCTGGTCGGCTAGATCGGCAGATACGCAGTATTTT.

The chain carries TRBV9 and TRBJ2-1, with a tentative D call TRBD2 (5 bases). The germline CDR1 and CDR2 sequences are SGDLS and YYNGEE. V was shortened by 3 bases and J by 4 bases, with 11 bases between the two germline ends. The CDR3 is 14 residues long. The CDR3 nucleotides read TGTGCCAGCAGCGCTAGCTTACCATACAATGAGCAGTTCTTC. This translates into CASSASLPYNEQFF.

This chain joins TRBV7-8 and TRBJ1-4; D is uncertain. The CDR3 spans 15 residues. Germline CDR1 reads SGHVS; CDR2 reads FQNEAQ. Between the trimmed V and J ends, which lost 1 base and 1 base, there was a span of 7 bases. The CDR3 loop reads CASSLVLGTNEKLFF. The CDR3 bases are TGTGCCAGCAGCTTAGTTCTGGGAACTAATGAAAAACTGTTTTTT.

V and J are TRBV2 and TRBJ1-6, with TRBD1 matching 9 bases. CDR1 and CDR2 (germline): SNHLY, FYNNEI. The CDR3 is 15 residues long. Trimming cost V 8 bases and J 10 bases; bases outside gene matches: 12. The CDR3 DNA follows: TGTGCCAGCGCGGGCGGGACAGGGCTTAGCTCACCCCTCCACTTT. This gives the protein CASAGGTGLSSPLHF.

The rearrangement joins TRBV5-1 to TRBJ1-4; D may be TRBD1 (5 bases). This CDR3 comprises 16 residues. V lost 5 bases and J lost 8, with 22 bases in between. Germline V gene lookup returns CDR1 SGHRS and CDR2 YFSETQ. The DNA of the CDR3 is TGCGCCAGCAGATTGCGGACAACCAATGCGGAGGAAAAACTGTTTTTT. Protein product: CASRLRTTNAEEKLFF.

The rearrangement joins TRBV7-2 to TRBJ1-2, with D possibly TRBD1 on 5 matching bases. There are 13 residues in the CDR3. V shed 7 bases and J shed 8 bases, with 17 bases lying between them. The germline V gene encodes CDR1 SGHTA and CDR2 FQGNSA. CDR3 residues: CASTSLGGSGYTF. CDR3 DNA sequence: TGTGCCAGCACCTCCCTGGGGGGGAGCGGCTACACCTTC. The whole variable domain, remainder taken from reference TRBV7-2 and TRBJ1-2, is GAGVSQSPSNKVTEKGKDVELRCDPISGHTALYWYRQSLGQGLEFLIYFQGNSAPDKSGLPSDRFSAERTGGSVSTLTIQRTQQEDSAVYLCASTSLGGSGYTFGSGTRLTVV.

This rearrangement joins TRBV30 to TRBJ1-5; D is unclear. The CDR3 covers 17 residues. Between the trimmed V and J ends, which lost 3 bases and 2 bases, there was a span of 20 bases. Germline CDR1 GTSNPN, CDR2 SVGIG (reference sequence). In DNA, the CDR3 is TGTGCCTGGAGCACATGGGAGGGTGGAAGGCGCAATCAGCCCCAGCATTTT. Translation gives CAWSTWEGGRRNQPQHF.

This chain links TRBV7-9 with TRBJ2-7; 7 nucleotides line up with TRBD2. The V segment lost 6 bases and the J segment 3 bases; nucleotides outside the gene matches: 2. Germline V lookup: CDR1 SEHNR, CDR2 FQNEAQ (reference sequence). CDR3 length equals 12 residues. CDR3: CASRREYYEQYF. CDR3 nucleotide sequence: TGTGCCAGCAGGCGGGAGTACTACGAGCAGTACTTC.

The V call is TRBV6-6, the J call TRBJ1-2; D uncertain. This CDR3 contains 12 residues. V lost 6 bases and J lost 4, with 9 bases in between. The germline V gene encodes CDR1 MNHNY and CDR2 SVGAGI (reference sequence). CDR3 in DNA: TGTGCCAGCAGACTGTCCACCTATGGCTACACCTTC. Its protein is CASRLSTYGYTF.

The rearrangement uses TRBV7-8 and TRBJ2-5, with a possible D match to TRBD1 (6 bases). With 4 bases removed from V and 1 base from J, the gap between germline ends came to 22 bases. The germline V gene encodes CDR1 SGHVS and CDR2 FQNEAQ. The CDR3 is 18 residues long. DNA for the CDR3: TGTGCCAGCAGCTCCCCGAGGTGGGGGCAGCGGACCCAAGAGACCCAGTACTTC. This sequence encodes CASSSPRWGQRTQETQYF.

This chain uses TRBV19 with TRBJ1-1; maybe TRBD1 (6 bases). This CDR3 contains 14 residues. Trimming pared 9 bases from V and 0 bases from J, leaving 14 bases between. The germline CDR1 and CDR2 sequences are LNHDA and SQIVND (reference sequence). DNA of the CDR3: TGTGCCAGCCGAAGGGGGGGGATGAACACTGAAGCTTTCTTT. Protein sequence: CASRRGGMNTEAFF.

V is TRBV28 and J is TRBJ1-2, with D maybe TRBD1 (5 bases). The CDR3 has 14 amino acids. The V gene lost 5 bases and the J gene lost 12 bases, with 22 bases spanning the gap. Germline CDR1 reads MDHEN; CDR2 reads SYDVKM. The CDR3 DNA is TGTGCCAGCAGTCCACTACTAGGGGAGAGTGAAGACACCTTC. This encodes CASSPLLGESEDTF.

V is TRBV28 and J is TRBJ1-5, with D maybe TRBD1 (5 bases). Looked up from germline, CDR1 is MDHEN and CDR2 is SYDVKM. With 6 bases removed from V and 5 bases from J, the gap between germline ends came to 14 bases. The CDR3 is 14 residues long. CDR3 protein: CASSTPRDDQPQHF. Written as DNA, the CDR3 is TGTGCCAGCAGCACTCCTAGGGACGATCAGCCCCAGCATTTT.

The chain uses TRBV24-1 and TRBJ1-5; no firm D call. With 3 bases removed from V and 5 bases from J, the gap between germline ends came to 10 bases. The germline gives CDR1 KGHDR, CDR2 SFDVKD. The CDR3 has 14 residues. The CDR3 DNA sequence: TGTGCCACCAGTGATATAGGGAACCATCAGCCCCAGCATTTT. Amino acid sequence: CATSDIGNHQPQHF.

The chain is built from TRBV3-1 (or the pseudogene TRBV3-2) and TRBJ1-5; D perhaps matches TRBD1 (5 bases). The CDR3 consists of 19 residues. CDR1 and CDR2 (germline): LGHDT, YNNKEL (reference sequence). V shed 0 bases and J shed 2 bases, with 20 bases lying between them. The CDR3 region is CASSQEGVYRNGGNQPQHF. CDR3 DNA sequence: TGTGCCAGCAGCCAAGAAGGGGTTTATCGGAATGGTGGCAATCAGCCCCAGCATTTT.

The chain couples TRBV16 to TRBJ1-5; TRBD1 aligns across 9 bases. V dropped 4 bases and J dropped 7; count of bases not matched to a gene: 5. CDR3 length: 14 amino acids. Germline assignment: CDR1 KGHSY and CDR2 FQNENV. The CDR3 nucleotides are TGTGCCAGCAGCCCCGGACAGGGGAGGCAGCCCCAGCATTTT. Protein sequence: CASSPGQGRQPQHF. Full variable domain (remainder filled in from reference TRBV16 and TRBJ1-5): GEEVAQTPKHLVRGEGQKAKLYCAPIKGHSYVFWYQQVLKNEFKFLISFQNENVFDETGMPKERFSAKCLPNSPCSLEIQATKLEDSAVYFCASSPGQGRQPQHFGDGTRLSIL.

The chain uses TRBV6-5 and TRBJ1-2; TRBD1 is a possible D gene (6 bases). The V and J ends lost 7 bases and 3 bases respectively, with 12 bases between them. Germline assignment: CDR1 MNHEY and CDR2 SVGAGI. The CDR3 consists of 13 residues. The CDR3 here is CASTSGGYYGYTF. CDR3 coding DNA: TGTGCCAGCACTTCCGGGGGCTACTATGGCTACACCTTC.

The rearrangement uses TRBV19 and TRBJ2-7; D may correspond to TRBD1 or TRBD2 (5 bases each). Germline CDR1 reads LNHDA; CDR2 reads SQIVND (reference sequence). V lost 4 bases and J 3 bases, leaving 16 bases between the germline ends. The CDR3 has 15 amino acids. The CDR3 protein is CASSKFGDGGYEQYF. The CDR3 DNA reads TGTGCCAGTAGTAAGTTTGGGGACGGAGGCTACGAGCAGTACTTC. Variable domain in full (rest from reference TRBV19 and TRBJ2-7): DGGITQSPKYLFRKEGQNVTLSCEQNLNHDAMYWYRQDPGQGLRLIYYSQIVNDFQKGDIAEGYSVSREKKESFPLTVTSAQKNPTAFYLCASSKFGDGGYEQYFGPGTRLTVT.

V and J are TRBV12-3 or TRBV12-4 and TRBJ2-2; D ambiguous. V was trimmed by 2 bases and J by 4 bases, leaving 5 bases between them. The CDR3 is 13 amino acids. CDR3 in DNA: TGTGCCAGCAGTTTAACCAGCACCGGGGAGCTGTTTTTT. It is translated as CASSLTSTGELFF.